The TCR beta chain described here comes from a study of shared clonotypes between healthy human individuals (dated by TCRdb to the early 2020s). For the study in its entirety: The cohort included a few men and a couple of women between 18 and 49 years of age. Per donor, three plates each were used for CD4 naive and CD4 memory, two for CD8 naive, and one for CD8 memory. The study deeply sequenced blood TCR repertoires of about 5 healthy adults to estimate repertoire size and the extent of clonotype sharing between individuals. Libraries were prepared and TCR repertoires were sequenced by different laboratories using diverse techniques, in order to increase sequencing depth and limit assay-specific biases. Each donor's leukapheresis produced roughly between about 0.9 and 9.5 billion PBMCs.

Of note for this clone: It has no known antigen specificity. Base-call qualities are not available, and no considerably larger clone is one nucleotide away.

General conclusions and limits of the study: Incomplete sequencing was indicated by rarefaction of sorted-subset datasets, despite the large sequencing depth. Compared with non-shared clonotypes, clonotypes shared by all four sorted-subset donors had higher generation probabilities. Based on pairwise subsampling, the degree of clonotype sharing among donors was expected to be affected by sequencing depth. Sampling was restricted to blood, and TCR repertoires in tissue are likely to differ from TCR repertoires in blood. Because the study included a small number of donors, the genetic and exposure-history diversity represented was limited. Estimated clonotype richness was generally larger for naive than for memory subsets. Sharing across a handful of donors was observed for about 5% of naive CD4, under 4% of naive CD8, 2% to 2.5% of memory CD4, and less than 0.45% of memory CD8 clonotypes.

For the CD8 naive samples, CD45RO-negative cells were positively selected for CCR7, yielding a CD45RA+CCR7+ population from which TemRA cells were excluded. Healthy HIV-negative adults with no recently reported acute infections or vaccinations were included as donors. All donors were Caucasian adults living in Nashville, Tennessee, USA. Blood was obtained by leukapheresis, after which PBMCs were separated by Ficoll-Histopaque density gradient centrifugation and cryopreserved in liquid nitrogen vapor phase. Purity and quantity of every magnetically sorted T cell population were checked by analytical flow cytometry. Genomic DNA was isolated from every sorted fraction and measured by UV absorbance on a Nanodrop 2000c. TCR CDR3 regions were amplified from genomic DNA by multiplex PCR using the deep immunoSEQ assay. Genomic DNA extracted from each cell subset was distributed evenly over all wells of several immunoSEQ 96-well plates, and each plate served as one replicate. For sorted subsets, around 200 ng genomic DNA, equal to 25,000 to 35,000 T cell genomes, was loaded into each replicate PCR. Purified libraries were measured with a Qubit 3.0 fluorometer, size-checked on a Bioanalyzer 2100, and measured again with the KAPA Library Quantification kit. Every immunoSEQ 96-well plate was sequenced on a separate single-read 150-cycle Illumina NextSeq 550 flow cell. On the authors' methods: The immunoSEQ output contained only junctional sequences without quality scores, so filtering could not match that applied to full-length reads. To assign V/J genes and CDR3, sequences were annotated using PyIR, a Python wrapper for IgBLAST v1.9, with IMGT germline references. Any read was removed if the V/J assignment was weak (E-value above 1e-6), the CDR3 was missing, or the read contained stop codons, out-of-frame junctions, or ambiguous translated residues. A V3J clonotype was defined by an identical inferred V gene, J gene, and CDR3 amino acid sequence. To compute the percentage overlap between repertoires, the number of shared unique clonotypes was divided by the size of the smaller repertoire. Richness of each repertoire was evaluated using RTK rarefaction, the Chao1 estimator, and Recon v2.1 estimates of unobserved clonotypes. Generation probabilities for all TCRbeta clonotypes obtained by the gDNA method from several donors were computed using OLGA. Sourced from immuneACCESS, this table was stored by TCRdb with only in-frame sequences that have V and J called. A share of the clones is absent; for the studies checked, an unresolved V gene accounts for under half, and the remainder has no known explanation. V and J calls and clone size are copied from that table; D and trimming were computed from the DNA. The sample table shows just over 2,000,000 clones, and approximately 95% are seen once. 0.9% to 1.4% of the sample lies in the top ten.

V loses 8 bases of germline sequence and J loses 6 bases, and the interval between the two ends is 20 bases. CDR3 length: 14 amino acids, cysteine to phenylalanine. Kept here is only the CDR3 DNA, which spans 42 bases and is read in frame from base 1. From a lookup of the germline V gene, CDR1 and CDR2 are SNHLY and FYNNEI. The TCR was taken from a man younger than 35 in good health. The receptor chain draws on TRBV2 and TRBJ2-7, and the D gene may be TRBD1, 6 bases matching. Sequenced sample: naive CD8+ T cells sorted from blood. This specimen's cell subset or site label, interpreted: CD45RA+CCR7+. The DNA sequence is TGTGCCAGCGAGCAGGGGTCCGTTGGGGGCGAGCAGTACTTC. It specifies CASEQGSVGGEQYF. The variable domain in full, with residues beyond the CDR3 obtained from the reference TRBV2 and TRBJ2-7 genes, is EPEVTQTPSHQVTQMGQEVILRCVPISNHLYFYWYRQILGQKVEFLVSFYNNEISEKSEIFDDQFSVERPDGSNFTLKIRSTKLEDSAMYFCASEQGSVGGEQYFGPGTRLTVT.